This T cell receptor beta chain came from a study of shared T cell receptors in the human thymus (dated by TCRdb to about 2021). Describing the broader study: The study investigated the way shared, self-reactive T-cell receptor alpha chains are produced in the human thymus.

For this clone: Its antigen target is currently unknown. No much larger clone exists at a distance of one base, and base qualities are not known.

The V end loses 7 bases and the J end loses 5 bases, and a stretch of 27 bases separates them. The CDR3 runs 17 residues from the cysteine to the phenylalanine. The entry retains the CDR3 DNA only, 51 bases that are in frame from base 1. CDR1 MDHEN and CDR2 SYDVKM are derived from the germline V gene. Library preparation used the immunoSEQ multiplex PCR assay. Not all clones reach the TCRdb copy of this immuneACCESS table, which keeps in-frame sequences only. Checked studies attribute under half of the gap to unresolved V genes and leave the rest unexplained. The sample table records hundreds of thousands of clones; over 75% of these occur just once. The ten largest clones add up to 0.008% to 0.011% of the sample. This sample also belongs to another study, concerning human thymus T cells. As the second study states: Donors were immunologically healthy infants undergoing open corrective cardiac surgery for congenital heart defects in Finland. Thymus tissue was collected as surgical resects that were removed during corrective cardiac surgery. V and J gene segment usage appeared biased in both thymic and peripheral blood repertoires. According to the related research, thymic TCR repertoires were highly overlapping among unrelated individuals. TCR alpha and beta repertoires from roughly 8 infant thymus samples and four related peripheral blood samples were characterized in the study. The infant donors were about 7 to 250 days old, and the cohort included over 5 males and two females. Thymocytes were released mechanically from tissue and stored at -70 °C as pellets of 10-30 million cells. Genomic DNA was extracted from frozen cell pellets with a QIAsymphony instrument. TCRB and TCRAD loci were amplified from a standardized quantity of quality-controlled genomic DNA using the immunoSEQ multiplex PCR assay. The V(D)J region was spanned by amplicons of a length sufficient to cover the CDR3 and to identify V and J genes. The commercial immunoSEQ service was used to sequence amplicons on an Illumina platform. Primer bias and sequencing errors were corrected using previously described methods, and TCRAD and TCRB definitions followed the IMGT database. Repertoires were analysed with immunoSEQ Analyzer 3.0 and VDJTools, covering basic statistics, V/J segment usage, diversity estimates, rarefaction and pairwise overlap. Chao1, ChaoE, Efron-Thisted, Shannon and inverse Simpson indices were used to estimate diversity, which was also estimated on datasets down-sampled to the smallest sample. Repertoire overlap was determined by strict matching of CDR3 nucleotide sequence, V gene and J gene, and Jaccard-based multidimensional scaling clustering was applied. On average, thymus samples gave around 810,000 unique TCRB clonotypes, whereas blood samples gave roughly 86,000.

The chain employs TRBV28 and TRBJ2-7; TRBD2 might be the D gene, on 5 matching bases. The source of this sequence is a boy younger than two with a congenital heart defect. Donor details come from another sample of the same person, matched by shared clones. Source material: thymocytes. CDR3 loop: CASKPTRSDTPGDEQYF. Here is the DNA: TGTGCCAGCAAACCGACCCGTAGCGACACCCCTGGGGACGAGCAGTACTTC.